This TCR beta chain emerged from a study of PD-L1 blockade in urothelial cancer. This CDR3 region has 12 residues. The V gene's germline CDR1 is GTSNPN and CDR2 SVGIG (reference sequence). The V gene lost 1 base and the J gene lost 3 bases, with 7 bases spanning the gap. In this sample, this clone turned up once. Repertoires were generated with immunoSEQ multiplex PCR, while TCRdb's copy carries only in-frame clones and drops some. The table records about 120,000 clones, roughly 90% of them present only once. The time point was: peripheral blood 6 weeks after treatment start. Each patient's cancer was a locally advanced or metastatic urothelial carcinoma.

This receptor was identified in a man aged 55 to 70 with urothelial cancer. This material consisted of PBMCs, taken around atezolizumab (anti-PD-L1) treatment. The chain combines TRBV30 with TRBJ2-7; no definite D call. Here the CDR3 reads CAWSATGYEQYF. In DNA form, the CDR3 reads TGTGCCTGGAGTGCTACCGGCTACGAGCAGTACTTC.